The clone carrying this TCR beta chain was seen more than once but under ten times. Its antigen is not known. This sample is drawn from a study of T cells in Graves' hyperthyroidism and ophthalmopathy. Trimming took 5 bases from V and 1 from J; bases not matched to a gene: 11. The CDR3 loop spans 16 amino acids. RNA transcripts yielded amplified TCR beta CDR3 regions. The TCR CDR3 was amplified in a first-round RT-PCR using the HTBI primer set. TCRdb analysed the multiplex PCR reads with MiXCR anew, one entry per CDR3 protein. Of some 600,000 distinct CDR3 sequences listed, around 42% were seen once; the top ten hold roughly 8.2%. The diagnoses drew upon clinical symptoms, serum thyroxine and TRAb, thyroid ultrasound and orbital computed tomography. Study-level points and caveats: In blood, most of the thyroid clonotypes expanded above 0.001 were also present. A model using 13 V-J features told ophthalmopathy apart from stable hyperthyroidism.

The sequence derives from a woman aged 18 to 35 with Graves' hyperthyroidism. The genes are TRBV12-3 or TRBV12-4 and TRBJ2-7, with 7 bases that match TRBD1. Sequencing used peripheral blood or thyroid tissue (not recorded which). Here the CDR3 DNA reads TGTGCCAGCAGTATCCCGACCTGGGACAGTTCCTACGAGCAGTACTTC. Protein: CASSIPTWDSSYEQYF.